The T cell receptor (beta chain) described here comes from a study of T-cell reconstitution after alpha-beta-depleted transplantation in children. This clonotype was counted only a few times. Its antigen is as yet unknown. The CDR3 has 14 residues. With V trimmed by 2 bases and J by 6 bases, 4 bases remained unmatched. Germline V gene sequence: CDR1 SGHDT, CDR2 YYEEEE. Notes on the study in general: Counts and diversity of T cells one year after transplant came mostly from newly produced T cells. Surviving recipient T cells and intrathymic progenitors accounted for some patients' high TCRbeta diversity at day 60. There were reportedly several hundred expanded graft clones from which alpha-beta T cells came about two months after transplant.

This sample's TCRbeta library carried unique molecular identifier barcodes. MiXCR, run by TCRdb on the PCR reads, gives a single entry per CDR3 protein. The sample has about 250,000 distinct CDR3 sequences, approximately 24% seen once; the top ten hold around 4.8%. V usage is TRBV5-6 and J usage is TRBJ1-4; 7 nucleotides match TRBD1. Material: PBMCs, mostly from graft donor cells, obtained 360 days after TCRalphabeta/CD19-depleted stem cell transplant. The TCR comes from a female patient between 2 and 15 years old who had a stem cell transplant for congenital amegakaryocytic thrombocytopenia, so the T cells may come from the graft donor. CDR3 residues: CASSFGGQDEKLFF. The CDR3 nucleotides are TGTGCCAGCAGCTTTGGAGGACAGGATGAAAAACTGTTTTTT.